This T cell receptor (beta chain) was sequenced in a study of CD8 T cells in ankylosing spondylitis. The sample holds a few counts of this clonotype. Germline CDR1 and CDR2: SGHTA and FQGNSA. The CDR3 has 15 residues. V was trimmed by 2 bases and J by 3 bases, leaving 14 bases between them. Each CDR3 protein is one row after TCRdb ran MiXCR on the 5' RACE reads. The table has about 100,000 distinct CDR3 sequences, around 24% seen once. The V and J genes are TRBV7-2 and TRBJ2-7; D ambiguous. This clonotype was obtained from a male donor with ankylosing spondylitis. Sequencing was performed on synovial fluid, either unsorted or a sorted T cell fraction (not recorded which). The CDR3 here is CASSLKRTDFYEQYF. The CDR3 DNA reads as TGTGCCAGCAGCTTAAAAAGAACTGACTTCTACGAGCAGTACTTC.